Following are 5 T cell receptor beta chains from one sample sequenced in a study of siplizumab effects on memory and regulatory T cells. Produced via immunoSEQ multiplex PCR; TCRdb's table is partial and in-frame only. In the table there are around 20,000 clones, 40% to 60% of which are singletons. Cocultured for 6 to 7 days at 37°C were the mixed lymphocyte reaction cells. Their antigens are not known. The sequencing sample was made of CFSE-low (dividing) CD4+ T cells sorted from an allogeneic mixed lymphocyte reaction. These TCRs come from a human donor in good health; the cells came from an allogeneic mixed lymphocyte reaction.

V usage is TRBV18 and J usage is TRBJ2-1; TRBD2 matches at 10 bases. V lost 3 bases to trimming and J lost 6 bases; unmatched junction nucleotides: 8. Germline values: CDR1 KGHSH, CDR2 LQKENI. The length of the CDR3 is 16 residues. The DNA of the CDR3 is TGTGCCAGCTCACCCGCGTTTAGCGGGGGGCCCAATGAGCAGTTCTTC. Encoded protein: CASSPAFSGGPNEQFF.

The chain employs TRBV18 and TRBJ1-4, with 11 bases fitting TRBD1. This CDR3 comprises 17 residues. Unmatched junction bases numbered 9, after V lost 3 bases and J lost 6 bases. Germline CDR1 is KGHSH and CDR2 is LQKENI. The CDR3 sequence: CASSPPRTGGDHEKLFF. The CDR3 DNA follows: TGTGCCAGCTCACCTCCGAGGACAGGGGGCGACCATGAAAAACTGTTTTTT. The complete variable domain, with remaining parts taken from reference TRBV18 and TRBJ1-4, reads NAGVMQNPRHLVRRRGQEARLRCSPMKGHSHVYWYRQLPEEGLKFMVYLQKENIIDESGMPKERFSAEFPKEGPSILRIQQVVRGDSAAYFCASSPPRTGGDHEKLFFGSGTQLSVL.

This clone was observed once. CDR3: CASSSGSGWETQYF. Here the CDR3 DNA reads TGTGCCAGCAGCTCCGGTAGCGGTTGGGAGACCCAGTACTTC. The J gene is TRBJ2-5, the V gene TRBV7-3; TRBD2 might be the D (6 bases). The CDR3 totals 14 residues. The germline V gene encodes CDR1 SGHTA and CDR2 FQGTGA. Trimming took 4 bases from V and 5 from J, leaving 14 bases between them.

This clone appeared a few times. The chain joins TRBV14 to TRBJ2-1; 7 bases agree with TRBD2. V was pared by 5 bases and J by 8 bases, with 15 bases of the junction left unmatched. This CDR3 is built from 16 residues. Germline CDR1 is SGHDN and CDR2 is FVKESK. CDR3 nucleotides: TGTGCCAGCAGCGGATACATCGGGGGGATTTTGGATGAGCAGTTCTTC. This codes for CASSGYIGGILDEQFF.

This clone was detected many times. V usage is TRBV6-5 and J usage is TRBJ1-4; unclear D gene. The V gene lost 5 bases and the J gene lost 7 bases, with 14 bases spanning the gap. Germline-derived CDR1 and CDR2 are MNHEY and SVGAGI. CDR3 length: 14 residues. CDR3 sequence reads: CASSTGRSGEKLFF. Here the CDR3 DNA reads TGTGCCAGCAGTACCGGACGGAGTGGTGAAAAACTGTTTTTT.